One and the same sample provided the 29 T cell receptor beta chains below, sequenced in a study of CD8+CD57+ T cells in acquired aplastic anemia. The TCR beta profiling, which covered VDJ combination and CDR3 sequence, was carried out using genomic DNA as the template. TCRdb analysed the reads with MiXCR anew, one entry per CDR3 protein. The table records about 470,000 distinct CDR3 sequences, around 30% of them present only once. Those patients picked for sequencing had displayed CD8+CD57+ cell expansion on flow cytometry. The sequencing sample was made of sorted CD4+, CD8+, or CD8+CD57+ T cells (not recorded which) from PBMCs. The receptors shown here come from a human donor with aplastic anemia.

Many counts were recorded for this clonotype. The chain combines TRBV2 with TRBJ2-3; D is undetermined. V lost 2 bases to trimming and J lost 2 bases, with 8 bases between them. Germline V gene sequence: CDR1 SNHLY, CDR2 FYNNEI. This CDR3 region has 14 residues. The CDR3 nucleotides are TGTGCCAGCAGTGAATGGGCCCCCACAGATACGCAGTATTTT. Translating it yields CASSEWAPTDTQYF.

This chain joins TRBV5-1 and TRBJ1-2; D not certain. From germline, CDR1 is SGHRS and CDR2 YFSETQ. The V end lost 5 bases, the J end lost 3 bases, and 23 bases lay between the germline ends. This CDR3 region has 17 residues. This CDR3 is CASRGSVWEGPDYGYTF. In DNA form, the CDR3 reads TGCGCCAGCAGGGGGTCCGTCTGGGAGGGTCCGGACTATGGCTACACCTTC.

In its sample, this clonotype was seen a few times. The chain has TRBV5-5 and TRBJ1-5; a possible D gene is TRBD1 (6 bases). CDR1 is SGHKS, CDR2 YYEKEE, per germline (reference sequence). V was pared by 4 bases and J by 2 bases, with 16 bases between. The CDR3 runs 16 residues. In DNA form, the CDR3 reads TGTGCCAGCAGCAAAGGGGACATTATGGGCAATCAGCCCCAGCATTTT. Translating it yields CASSKGDIMGNQPQHF. The variable domain in full, completed from reference TRBV5-5 and TRBJ1-5, reads DAGVTQSPTHLIKTRGQQVTLRCSPISGHKSVSWYQQVLGQGPQFIFQYYEKEERGRGNFPDRFSARQFPNYSSELNVNALLLGDSALYLCASSKGDIMGNQPQHFGDGTRLSIL.

The chain has TRBV5-6 and TRBJ2-1; D unresolved. This CDR3 is built from 14 residues. The V gene's germline CDR1 is SGHDT and CDR2 YYEEEE. V was shortened by 4 bases and J by 9 bases, with 17 bases between the two germline ends. For the CDR3, the DNA is TGTGCCAGCAGCCCCACTCGTTCGGCGGCTGAGCAGTTCTTC. It codes for CASSPTRSAAEQFF.

In its sample, this clonotype was seen a few times. The gene calls are TRBV5-1 and TRBJ1-3; no firm D call. CDR1 and CDR2 from the germline V gene are SGHRS and YFSETQ. V gave up 5 bases and J gave up 0 bases, with 12 bases separating them. The CDR3 loop spans 15 amino acids. In DNA form, the CDR3 reads TGCGCCAGCAGTTATGAGGGTCTCTCTGGAAACACCATATATTTT. Translating it yields CASSYEGLSGNTIYF.

The chain carries TRBV9 and TRBJ1-2; D remains ambiguous. The CDR3 has 10 amino acids. V was cut by 5 bases and J by 12 bases, with 11 bases left in between. The germline CDR1 and CDR2 sequences are SGDLS and YYNGEE. CDR3 coding DNA: TGTGCCAGCAGGGGAGCTGGAAACACCTTC. Its protein is CASRGAGNTF.

The gene calls are TRBV11-1 and TRBJ1-1; D is perhaps TRBD1 (5 bases). In germline, CDR1 is SGHAT, CDR2 FQDESV (reference sequence). CDR3 size: 16 residues. Trimming pared 5 bases from V and 0 bases from J, leaving 16 bases between. CDR3 sequence (DNA): TGTGCCAGCAGCGTCGACAGAACATACATGAACACTGAAGCTTTCTTT. Translated: CASSVDRTYMNTEAFF. Based on the CDR3 plus reference TRBV11-1 and TRBJ1-1, the full variable domain is EAEVAQSPRYKITEKSQAVAFWCDPISGHATLYWYRQILGQGPELLVQFQDESVVDDSQLPKDRFSAERLKGVDSTLKIQPAELGDSAMYLCASSVDRTYMNTEAFFGQGTRLTVV.

The chain recombines TRBV19 with TRBJ1-2; D is possibly TRBD1 (5 bases). Between the trimmed V and J ends, which lost 8 bases and 4 bases, there was a span of 17 bases. This CDR3 spans 14 amino acids. Germline values: CDR1 LNHDA, CDR2 SQIVND (reference sequence). The CDR3 loop reads CASRRRGSFYGYTF. As DNA, the CDR3 is TGTGCCAGTCGGCGTCGGGGGTCCTTCTATGGCTACACCTTC.

This clonotype has ten or more counts. The chain has TRBV7-2 and TRBJ1-2; D gene unclear. Germline CDR1 SGHTA, CDR2 FQGNSA. This CDR3 spans 13 amino acids. V lost 5 bases, J lost 8 bases, and 15 bases lay in between. The CDR3 loop reads CASSPRGQQGYTF. The DNA for the CDR3 is TGTGCCAGCAGCCCCAGAGGGCAGCAAGGCTACACCTTC.

This clonotype was detected many times. This sequence joins TRBV7-2 and TRBJ1-1, with no clear D. The ends were cut back, 5 bases at V and 5 bases at J, with 9 bases in the middle. Germline CDR1 reads SGHTA; CDR2 reads FQGNSA. The CDR3 contains 12 residues. In DNA form, the CDR3 reads TGTGCCAGCAGCGAGTGGCGGACTGAAGCTTTCTTT. Translating gives CASSEWRTEAFF. The full variable domain, with the rest looked up from reference TRBV7-2 and TRBJ1-1, is GAGVSQSPSNKVTEKGKDVELRCDPISGHTALYWYRQSLGQGLEFLIYFQGNSAPDKSGLPSDRFSAERTGGSVSTLTIQRTQQEDSAVYLCASSEWRTEAFFGQGTRLTVV.

The J gene is TRBJ2-1, the V gene TRBV20-1; 15 bases map to TRBD2. Germline loops: CDR1 DFQATT, CDR2 SNEGSKA (reference sequence). The V gene end was trimmed by 5 bases and the J gene end by 10 bases; junction bases not matched to a gene: 6. This CDR3 region has 14 residues. The CDR3 spells CSAHGLAGGLEQFF. CDR3 sequence (DNA): TGCAGTGCTCACGGACTAGCGGGGGGGCTAGAGCAGTTCTTC.

This clonotype was picked up many times. The rearrangement uses TRBV15 and TRBJ2-7; the D gene is possibly TRBD2 (6 bases). This CDR3 spans 15 amino acids. From germline, CDR1 is LNHNV and CDR2 YYDKDF (reference sequence). V was cut by 0 bases and J by 1 base, with 10 bases left in between. The CDR3: CATSRETGTSYEQYF. CDR3 coding DNA: TGTGCCACCAGCAGAGAGACCGGGACTTCCTACGAGCAGTACTTC.

This clonotype occurred many times. The gene calls are TRBV5-5 and TRBJ1-6; 9 positions agree with TRBD1. Per germline, CDR1 SGHKS and CDR2 YYEKEE (reference sequence). J lost 9 bases, V lost 4 bases, and 5 bases had no gene match. The CDR3 has 14 amino acids. The CDR3 loop is CASSDRGGGSPLHF. CDR3 DNA sequence: TGTGCCAGCAGCGACAGGGGGGGCGGTTCACCCCTCCACTTT. The whole variable domain, remainder taken from reference TRBV5-5 and TRBJ1-6, is DAGVTQSPTHLIKTRGQQVTLRCSPISGHKSVSWYQQVLGQGPQFIFQYYEKEERGRGNFPDRFSARQFPNYSSELNVNALLLGDSALYLCASSDRGGGSPLHFGNGTRLTVT.

In its sample, this clonotype was seen many times. This chain connects TRBV29-1 to TRBJ1-3; D remains ambiguous. Per the germline V gene, CDR1 is SQVTM and CDR2 is ANQGSEA. CDR3 size: 15 residues. V lost 3 bases and J 0 bases, leaving 12 bases between the germline ends. In DNA, the CDR3 is TGCAGCGTTGAGGGCGCTCCCGGCTCTGGAAACACCATATATTTT. Its translation: CSVEGAPGSGNTIYF.

The chain recombines TRBV10-3 with TRBJ1-2; 8 nucleotides line up with TRBD1. The CDR3 covers 13 residues. V shed 4 bases and J 4 bases; nucleotides not matched to a gene: 2. Per germline, CDR1 ENHRY and CDR2 SYGVKD. CDR3 nucleotide sequence: TGTGCCATCAGTGGGACAGGGAGCTATGGCTACACCTTC. As protein: CAISGTGSYGYTF.

On this clonotype itself: This may be a read error: a much more frequent sequence differs by one nucleotide. The chain links TRBV7-9 to TRBJ2-5; D is unclear. The CDR3 runs 14 residues. Germline CDR1 and CDR2: SEHNR and FQNEAQ (reference sequence). Trimming cost V 1 base and J 4 bases, with 10 bases left between them. The CDR3 loop reads CASSLGGRVETQYF. The CDR3 DNA reads TGTGCCAGCAGCTTAGGAGGACGGGTAGAGACCCAGTACTTC.

Many counts were recorded for this clonotype. The chain uses TRBV20-1 and TRBJ2-7, with 13 nucleotides matching TRBD2. The germline gives CDR1 DFQATT, CDR2 SNEGSKA (reference sequence). V dropped 1 base and J dropped 5; count of bases not matched to a gene: 5. The length of the CDR3 is 15 residues. The CDR3 loop reads CSARAFGLAGDEQYF. Here the CDR3 DNA reads TGCAGTGCTAGAGCGTTTGGACTAGCGGGGGACGAGCAGTACTTC.

V gene TRBV7-3 combines with J gene TRBJ1-1, with D unresolved. CDR1 is SGHTA, CDR2 FQGTGA, per germline. There are 15 residues in the CDR3. Trimming shortened V by 1 base and J by 1 base, and 10 bases separated the two germline ends. The CDR3 reads CASSLMALQNTEAFF. CDR3 bases: TGTGCCAGCAGCTTAATGGCTTTGCAGAACACTGAAGCTTTCTTT.

This clonotype occurred many times. The CDR3, as DNA: TGTGCCAGTAGTACGACCTTAGACACCATATATTTT. Protein product: CASSTTLDTIYF. V gene TRBV19 combines with J gene TRBJ1-3; the D is unclear. CDR1 and CDR2 (germline): LNHDA, SQIVND (reference sequence). The CDR3 spans 12 residues. Trimming cost V 4 bases and J 8 bases, with 9 bases left between them.

This clonotype has more than one count but fewer than ten. The chain combines TRBV2 with TRBJ1-3, with TRBD1 as a possible D gene (5 bases). V lost 3 bases and J 4 bases, leaving 19 bases between the germline ends. The CDR3 covers 17 residues. CDR1 SNHLY and CDR2 FYNNEI come from the germline V gene. Here the CDR3 reads CASSEGDRPSSGNTIYF. CDR3 nucleotide sequence: TGTGCCAGCAGTGAGGGGGACCGACCTTCATCGGGAAACACCATATATTTT.

V gene TRBV7-6 combines with J gene TRBJ1-1; weak D call: TRBD1 (5 bases). V was trimmed by 10 bases and J by 1 base, leaving 13 bases between them. The CDR3 extends over 13 amino acids. From germline, CDR1 is SGHVS and CDR2 FNYEAQ. CDR3 loop: CAISNGGNTEAFF. The CDR3 coding sequence is TGTGCCATTAGTAACGGGGGGAACACTGAAGCTTTCTTT.

This clonotype was observed at least ten times. V usage is TRBV20-1 and J usage is TRBJ1-1; D call uncertain. The CDR3 runs to 10 residues. Germline lookup yields CDR1 DFQATT and CDR2 SNEGSKA (reference sequence). Trimming removed 6 bases from V and 1 base from J, with 3 bases in between. The CDR3 nucleotides are TGCAGTGCACCGAACACTGAAGCTTTCTTT. It codes for CSAPNTEAFF.

The V and J genes are TRBV6-5 and TRBJ2-5; no definite D call. The V end lost 0 bases, the J end lost 5 bases, and 7 bases lay between the germline ends. This CDR3 comprises 13 residues. In germline, CDR1 is MNHEY, CDR2 SVGAGI. DNA for the CDR3: TGTGCCAGCAGTTACTCTTCTCGGGAGACCCAGTACTTC. It is translated as CASSYSSRETQYF.

The CDR3 loop reads CASAADTQYF. The DNA of the CDR3 is TGTGCCAGCGCGGCAGATACGCAGTATTTT. The chain links TRBV25-1 to TRBJ2-3; no definite D call. The CDR3 is 10 amino acids. Germline CDR1 and CDR2: MGHDK and SYGVNS. Trimming shortened V by 8 bases and J by 4 bases, and 4 bases separated the two germline ends. Together with reference TRBV25-1 and TRBJ2-3, the CDR3 gives the full variable domain: EADIYQTPRYLVIGTGKKITLECSQTMGHDKMYWYQQDPGMELHLIHYSYGVNSTEKGDLSSESTVSRIRTEHFPLTLESARPSHTSQYLCASAADTQYFGPGTRLTVL.

The rearrangement uses TRBV7-8 and TRBJ2-1, with 9 bases matching TRBD2. The germline gives CDR1 SGHVS, CDR2 FQNEAQ. The CDR3 spans 17 residues. The V and J ends lost 0 bases and 6 bases, in that order; junction bases with no gene match: 9. CDR3 protein: CASSLALAGRLGNEQFF. The DNA for the CDR3 is TGTGCCAGCAGCTTAGCCCTAGCGGGGCGATTGGGCAATGAGCAGTTCTTC.

The chain recombines TRBV20-1 with TRBJ2-5; 7 nucleotides line up with TRBD1. Germline assignment: CDR1 DFQATT and CDR2 SNEGSKA (reference sequence). This CDR3 is 13 amino acids long. V trimming: 2 bases; J trimming: 1 base; junction bases outside the gene matches: 1. CDR3 in DNA: TGCAGTGCTAGATACAGGGGCCAAGAGACCCAGTACTTC. Its protein product is CSARYRGQETQYF.

This clonotype was seen many times. The chain couples TRBV19 to TRBJ1-2; unclear D gene. Germline CDR1 reads LNHDA; CDR2 reads SQIVND (reference sequence). Trimming removed 4 bases at V and 4 bases at J, with 25 bases between. The CDR3 totals 18 residues. The DNA for the CDR3 is TGTGCCAGTAGTACTTCCGGGCCTAGAGGAGGAATCCCCTATGGCTACACCTTC. As protein: CASSTSGPRGGIPYGYTF.

The sample holds a few counts of this clonotype. The chain carries TRBV7-2 and TRBJ2-3, with TRBD2 as a possible D gene (5 bases). This CDR3 region has 14 residues. V lost 0 bases to trimming and J lost 3 bases, with 7 bases between them. Germline V gene lookup returns CDR1 SGHTA and CDR2 FQGNSA. The CDR3 region has the DNA TGTGCCAGCAGCTTAGCGAGGGTTACAGATACGCAGTATTTT. Translating gives CASSLARVTDTQYF.

Note on this clonotype: This may stem from a read error, because a much larger clone lies one nucleotide away. The chain joins TRBV7-8 to TRBJ1-1; no clear D gene. CDR1 is SGHVS and CDR2 is FQNEAQ in the germline V gene. There are 15 residues in the CDR3. V was pared by 1 base and J by 2 bases, with 11 bases between. This CDR3 is CASSLETAVNTEAFF. CDR3 DNA sequence: TGTGCCAGCAGCTTAGAGACGGCAGTTAACACTGAAGCTTTCTTT.